The source of this TCR beta chain is a study of regulatory T cells in long-lasting Graves disease. The overall study: Antithyroid drugs had been taken under 3 months by newly diagnosed Graves' patients.

Germline V CDR1 and CDR2: MNHEY, SMNVEV (reference sequence). The V and J ends lost 5 bases and 8 bases respectively, with 18 bases between them. The CDR3 is 14 residues long. Stated time point: newly diagnosed GD, antithyroid drugs for less than 3 months. From PBMCs, RNA was extracted and then used to make the TCR library. Construction of TCR beta libraries relied on iRepertoire HTBI primers and on Arm-PCR targeting CDR3 regions. TCRdb analysed the multiplex PCR reads with MiXCR anew, one entry per CDR3 protein. Of 400,000 to 500,000 distinct CDR3 sequences listed, around 17% are singletons. In addition, the sample was reused for a study of T cells in Graves' hyperthyroidism and ophthalmopathy. That report adds: The study excluded patients with uncontrolled infection, other autoimmune disease, pregnancy or lactation.

The V gene is TRBV27, the J gene TRBJ1-2, with TRBD1 as a possible D gene (5 bases). The sequenced sample was peripheral blood mononuclear cells (PBMCs), obtained at new diagnosis, from a patient treated with antithyroid drugs. This receptor was identified in a woman aged 18-30 years with Graves disease. The CDR3 loop is CASSTRDRLGGYTF. In DNA form, the CDR3 reads TGTGCCAGCAGTACCCGGGACCGCCTAGGGGGCTACACCTTC.